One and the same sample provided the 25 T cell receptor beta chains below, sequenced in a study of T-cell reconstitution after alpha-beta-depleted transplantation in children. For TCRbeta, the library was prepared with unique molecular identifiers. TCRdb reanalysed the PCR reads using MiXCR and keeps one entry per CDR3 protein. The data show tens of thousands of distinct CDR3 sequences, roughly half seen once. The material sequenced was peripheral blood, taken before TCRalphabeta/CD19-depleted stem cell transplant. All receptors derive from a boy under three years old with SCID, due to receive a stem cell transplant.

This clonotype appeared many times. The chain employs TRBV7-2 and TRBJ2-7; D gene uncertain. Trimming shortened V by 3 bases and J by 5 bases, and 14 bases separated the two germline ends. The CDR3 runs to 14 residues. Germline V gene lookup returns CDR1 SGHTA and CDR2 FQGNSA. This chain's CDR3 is CASSFRGFNDEQYF. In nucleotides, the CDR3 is TGTGCCAGCAGCTTTCGAGGATTTAACGACGAGCAGTACTTC.

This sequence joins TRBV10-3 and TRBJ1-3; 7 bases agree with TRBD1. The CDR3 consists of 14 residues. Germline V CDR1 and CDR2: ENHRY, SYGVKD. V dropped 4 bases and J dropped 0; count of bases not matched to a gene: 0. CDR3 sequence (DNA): TGTGCCATCAGTGGGACAGGCTCTGGAAACACCATATATTTT. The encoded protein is CAISGTGSGNTIYF.

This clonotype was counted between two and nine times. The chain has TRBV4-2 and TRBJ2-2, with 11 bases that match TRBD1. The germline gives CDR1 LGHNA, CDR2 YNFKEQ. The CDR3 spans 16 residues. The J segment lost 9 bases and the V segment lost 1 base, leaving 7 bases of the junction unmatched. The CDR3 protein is CASSQAGTGGFRELFF. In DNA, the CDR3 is TGTGCCAGCAGCCAAGCCGGGACAGGGGGGTTTAGGGAGCTGTTTTTT.

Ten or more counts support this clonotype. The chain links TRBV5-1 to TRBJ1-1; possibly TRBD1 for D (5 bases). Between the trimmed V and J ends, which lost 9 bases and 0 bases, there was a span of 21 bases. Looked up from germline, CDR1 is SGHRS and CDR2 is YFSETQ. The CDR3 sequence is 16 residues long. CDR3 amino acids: CATSMNPGRMNTEAFF. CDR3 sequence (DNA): TGCGCCACCTCTATGAATCCAGGGAGGATGAACACTGAAGCTTTCTTT.

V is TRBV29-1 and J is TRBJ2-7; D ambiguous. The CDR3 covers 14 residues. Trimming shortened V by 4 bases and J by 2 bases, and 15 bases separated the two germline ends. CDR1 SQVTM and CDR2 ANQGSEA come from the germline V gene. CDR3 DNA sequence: TGCAGCGTTGTAGGAGCGCTGGAGACCTACGAGCAGTACTTC. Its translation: CSVVGALETYEQYF.

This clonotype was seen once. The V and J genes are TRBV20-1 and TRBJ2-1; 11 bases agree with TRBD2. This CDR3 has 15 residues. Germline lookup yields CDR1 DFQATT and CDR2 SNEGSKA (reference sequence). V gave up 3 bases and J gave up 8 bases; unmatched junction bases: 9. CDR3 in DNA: TGCAGTGCTAGGGAACAGCTAGCGGGGGGTGATGAGCAGTTCTTC. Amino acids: CSAREQLAGGDEQFF.

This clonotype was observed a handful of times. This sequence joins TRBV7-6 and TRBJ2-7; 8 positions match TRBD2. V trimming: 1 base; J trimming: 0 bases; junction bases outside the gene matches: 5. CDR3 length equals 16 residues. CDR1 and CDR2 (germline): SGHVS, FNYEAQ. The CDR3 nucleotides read TGTGCCAGCAGCTTAGTGTCCGGGGGGGCCTCCTACGAGCAGTACTTC. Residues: CASSLVSGGASYEQYF.

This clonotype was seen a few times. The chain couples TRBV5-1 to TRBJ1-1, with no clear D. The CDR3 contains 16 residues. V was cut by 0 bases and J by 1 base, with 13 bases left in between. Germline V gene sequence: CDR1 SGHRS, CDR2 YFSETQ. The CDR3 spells CASSLARAGGNTEAFF. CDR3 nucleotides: TGCGCCAGCAGCTTGGCCAGAGCAGGCGGGAACACTGAAGCTTTCTTT.

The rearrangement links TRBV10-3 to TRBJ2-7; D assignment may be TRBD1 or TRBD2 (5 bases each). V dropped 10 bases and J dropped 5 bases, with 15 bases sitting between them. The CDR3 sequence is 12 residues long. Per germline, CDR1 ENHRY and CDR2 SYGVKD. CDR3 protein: CATEGLGDEQYF. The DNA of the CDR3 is TGTGCCACAGAAGGGTTGGGGGACGAGCAGTACTTC.

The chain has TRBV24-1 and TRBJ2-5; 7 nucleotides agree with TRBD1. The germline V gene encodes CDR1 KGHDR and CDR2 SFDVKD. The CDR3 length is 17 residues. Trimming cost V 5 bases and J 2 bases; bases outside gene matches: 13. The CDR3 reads CATSGELPGTAQETQYF. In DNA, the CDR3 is TGTGCCACCAGTGGGGAACTGCCCGGGACAGCGCAAGAGACCCAGTACTTC.

This chain's CDR3 is CASSQEPRLNQPQHF. CDR3 DNA: TGCGCCAGCAGCCAAGAGCCACGGCTTAATCAGCCCCAGCATTTT. This rearrangement joins TRBV4-1 to TRBJ1-5; no firm D call. Per the germline V gene, CDR1 is MGHRA and CDR2 is YSYEKL. V gave up 0 bases and J gave up 4 bases, with 10 bases separating them. The CDR3 loop spans 15 amino acids.

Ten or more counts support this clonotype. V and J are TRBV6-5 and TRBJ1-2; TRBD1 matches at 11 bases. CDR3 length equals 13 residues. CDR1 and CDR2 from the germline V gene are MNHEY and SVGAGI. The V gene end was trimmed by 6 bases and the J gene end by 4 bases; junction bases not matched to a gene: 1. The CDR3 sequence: CASSGTGGYGYTF. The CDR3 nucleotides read TGTGCCAGCAGCGGGACAGGGGGCTATGGCTACACCTTC.

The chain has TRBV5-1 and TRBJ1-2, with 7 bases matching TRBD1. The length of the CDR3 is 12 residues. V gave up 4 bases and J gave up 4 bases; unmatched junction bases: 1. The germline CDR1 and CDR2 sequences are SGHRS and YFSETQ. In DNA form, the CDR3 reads TGCGCCAGCAGCGGGGACAGCTATGGCTACACCTTC. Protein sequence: CASSGDSYGYTF.

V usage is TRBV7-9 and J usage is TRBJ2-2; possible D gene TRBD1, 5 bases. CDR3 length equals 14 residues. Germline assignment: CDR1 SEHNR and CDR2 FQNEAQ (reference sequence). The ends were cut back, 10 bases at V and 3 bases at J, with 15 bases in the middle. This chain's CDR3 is CATHSGLDTGELFF. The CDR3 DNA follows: TGTGCCACACACTCAGGGTTGGACACCGGGGAGCTGTTTTTT.

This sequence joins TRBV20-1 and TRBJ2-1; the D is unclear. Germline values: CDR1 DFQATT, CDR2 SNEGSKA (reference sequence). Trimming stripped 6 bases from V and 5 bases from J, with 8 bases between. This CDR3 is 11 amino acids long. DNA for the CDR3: TGCAGTGCCGAAGGCCACAATGAGCAGTTCTTC. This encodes CSAEGHNEQFF.

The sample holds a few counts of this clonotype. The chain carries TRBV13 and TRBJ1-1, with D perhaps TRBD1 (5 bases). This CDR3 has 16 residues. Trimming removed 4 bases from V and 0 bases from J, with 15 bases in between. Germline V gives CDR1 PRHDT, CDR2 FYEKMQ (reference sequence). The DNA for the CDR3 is TGTGCCAGCAGCTCCCCCAGGGACGGGTTGAACACTGAAGCTTTCTTT. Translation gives CASSSPRDGLNTEAFF.

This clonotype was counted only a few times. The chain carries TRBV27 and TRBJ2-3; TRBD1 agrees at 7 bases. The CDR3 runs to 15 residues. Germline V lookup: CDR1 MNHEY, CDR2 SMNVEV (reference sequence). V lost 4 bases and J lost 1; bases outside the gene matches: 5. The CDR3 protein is CASSSTGIGTDTQYF. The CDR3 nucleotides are TGTGCCAGCAGTTCGACAGGGATAGGCACAGATACGCAGTATTTT.

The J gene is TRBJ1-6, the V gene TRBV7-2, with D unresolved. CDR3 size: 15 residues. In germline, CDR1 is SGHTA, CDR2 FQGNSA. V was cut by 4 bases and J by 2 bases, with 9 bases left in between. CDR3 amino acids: CASSSPGAYNSPLHF. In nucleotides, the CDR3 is TGTGCCAGCAGCTCGCCGGGTGCCTATAATTCACCCCTCCACTTT. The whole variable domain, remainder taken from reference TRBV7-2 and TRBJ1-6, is GAGVSQSPSNKVTEKGKDVELRCDPISGHTALYWYRQSLGQGLEFLIYFQGNSAPDKSGLPSDRFSAERTGGSVSTLTIQRTQQEDSAVYLCASSSPGAYNSPLHFGNGTRLTVT.

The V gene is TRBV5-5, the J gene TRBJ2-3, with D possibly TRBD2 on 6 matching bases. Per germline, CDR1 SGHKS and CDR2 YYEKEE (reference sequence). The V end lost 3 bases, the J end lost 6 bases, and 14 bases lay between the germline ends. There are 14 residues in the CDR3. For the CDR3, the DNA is TGTGCCAGCAGCTCAGGACTACCCGCGGATACGCAGTATTTT. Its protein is CASSSGLPADTQYF.

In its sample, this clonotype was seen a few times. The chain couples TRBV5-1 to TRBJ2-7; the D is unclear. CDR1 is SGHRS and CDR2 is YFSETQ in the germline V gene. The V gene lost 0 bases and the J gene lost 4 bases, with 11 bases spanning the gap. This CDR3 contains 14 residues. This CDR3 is CASSLDPSGYEQYF. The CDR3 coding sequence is TGCGCCAGCAGCTTGGACCCCTCCGGGTACGAGCAGTACTTC.

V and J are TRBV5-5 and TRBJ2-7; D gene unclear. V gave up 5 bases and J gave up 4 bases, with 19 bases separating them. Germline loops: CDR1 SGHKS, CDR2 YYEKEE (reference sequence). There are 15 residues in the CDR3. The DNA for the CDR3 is TGTGCCAGCAGATCCGAGCCTTCGAGCGTTTACGAGCAGTACTTC. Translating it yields CASRSEPSSVYEQYF.

The DNA for the CDR3 is TGTGCCAGCACCGTACTAGCGGGGGTAAATGAGCAGTTCTTC. This codes for CASTVLAGVNEQFF. This sequence joins TRBV2 and TRBJ2-1, with TRBD2 matching 11 bases. This CDR3 spans 14 amino acids. Germline CDR1 is SNHLY and CDR2 is FYNNEI. V was clipped by 7 bases and J by 7 bases; unmatched bases: 6.

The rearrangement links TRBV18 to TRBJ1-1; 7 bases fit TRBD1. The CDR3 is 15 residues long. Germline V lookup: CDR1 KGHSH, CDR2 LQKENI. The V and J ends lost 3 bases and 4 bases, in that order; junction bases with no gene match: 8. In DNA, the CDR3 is TGTGCCAGCTCACCCCGACAGGGTGGGAGCACTGAAGCTTTCTTT. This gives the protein CASSPRQGGSTEAFF.

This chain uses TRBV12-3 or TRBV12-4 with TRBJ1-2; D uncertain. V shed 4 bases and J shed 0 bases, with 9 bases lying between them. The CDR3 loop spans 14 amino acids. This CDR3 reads CASSSNRANYGYTF. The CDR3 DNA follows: TGTGCCAGCAGTTCCAACAGAGCTAACTATGGCTACACCTTC.

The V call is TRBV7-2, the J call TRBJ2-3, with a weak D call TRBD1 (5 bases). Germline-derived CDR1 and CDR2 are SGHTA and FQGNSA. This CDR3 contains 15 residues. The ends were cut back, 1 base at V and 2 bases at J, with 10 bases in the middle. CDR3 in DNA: TGTGCCAGCAGCTTAGGGGGCAACCCCACAGATACGCAGTATTTT. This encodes CASSLGGNPTDTQYF.